This TCR beta chain comes out of a study of monozygotic twins with inflammatory bowel disease. The CDR3 covers 16 residues. Germline V gene lookup returns CDR1 SEHNR and CDR2 FQNEAQ (reference sequence). The cDNA of both the TCRalpha and TCRbeta chains was subjected to two nested PCRs of 16 and 9 cycles. TCRdb reanalyzed the 5' RACE reads and collapses them to one entry per CDR3 protein, without DNA. The sample has some 450,000 distinct CDR3 sequences. The sample comprised blood. This rearrangement joins TRBV7-9 to TRBJ2-1. The clonotype was recovered from a human donor with ulcerative colitis or Crohn's disease, or a healthy co-twin of an affected twin (not recorded which). The CDR3 loop is CASSDVQTSSYNEQFF.